A single sample gave rise to the 6 T cell receptor beta chains below, sequenced in a study of blood T cell repertoires in COVID-19. Data came from immunoSEQ multiplex PCR; TCRdb stores just in-frame clones and leaves some out. The sample carries some 250,000 clones, about 80% recorded once. The sample was peripheral blood. The receptors shown here come from a woman of 80 years or more with acute or convalescent COVID-19.

V is TRBV6-1 and J is TRBJ2-5, with 7 bases matching TRBD2. CDR1 MNHNS and CDR2 SASEGT come from the germline V gene. The J segment lost 2 bases and the V segment lost 3 bases, leaving 9 bases of the junction unmatched. The CDR3 is 16 residues long. The DNA for the CDR3 is TGTGCCAGCAGTGAGAGGGCTTGGGGACTACAAGAGACCCAGTACTTC. Translated: CASSERAWGLQETQYF.

This chain links TRBV7-2 with TRBJ2-1; 7 bases align to TRBD2. Germline assignment: CDR1 SGHTA and CDR2 FQGNSA. This CDR3 has 15 amino acids. J gave up 3 bases and V 4 bases, and 6 bases lay outside the gene matches. The CDR3 protein is CASSSTGTNYNEQFF. The CDR3 DNA reads as TGTGCCAGCAGCTCGACCGGGACTAACTACAATGAGCAGTTCTTC.

This clone was seen at least ten times. The chain carries TRBV3-1 (or the pseudogene TRBV3-2) and TRBJ2-5; D uncertain. The CDR3 has 14 residues. Germline assignment: CDR1 LGHDT and CDR2 YNNKEL (reference sequence). Trimming left V 2 bases short and J 2 bases short, with 9 bases between. The CDR3 bases are TGTGCCAGCAGCCAATCTTGGGCTCAAGAGACCCAGTACTTC. This encodes CASSQSWAQETQYF.

This clone was detected a few times. This chain uses TRBV10-3 with TRBJ1-5, with 8 positions matching TRBD1. V lost 3 bases to trimming and J lost 3 bases; unmatched junction nucleotides: 7. The CDR3 is 16 residues long. The germline V gene has CDR1 ENHRY and CDR2 SYGVKD. The CDR3 protein is CAISDPGQETNQPQHF. CDR3 nucleotides: TGTGCCATCAGTGACCCGGGACAGGAGACCAATCAGCCCCAGCATTTT.

V gene TRBV20-1 combines with J gene TRBJ2-7; no clear D. CDR1 and CDR2 (germline): DFQATT, SNEGSKA (reference sequence). CDR3 length equals 11 residues. V lost 6 bases and J 6 bases, leaving 12 bases between the germline ends. The chain's CDR3 is CSASGVSEQYF. Written as DNA, the CDR3 is TGCAGTGCCAGTGGAGTGTCCGAGCAGTACTTC.

The chain uses TRBV18 and TRBJ1-1; TRBD1 matches 7 bases. This CDR3 contains 14 residues. The J segment lost 3 bases and the V segment lost 6 bases, leaving 7 bases of the junction unmatched. CDR1 and CDR2 (germline): KGHSH, LQKENI. The CDR3 sequence: CASSPRDSHTEAFF. The CDR3 DNA reads as TGTGCCAGCTCCCCTCGGGACAGTCACACTGAAGCTTTCTTT.